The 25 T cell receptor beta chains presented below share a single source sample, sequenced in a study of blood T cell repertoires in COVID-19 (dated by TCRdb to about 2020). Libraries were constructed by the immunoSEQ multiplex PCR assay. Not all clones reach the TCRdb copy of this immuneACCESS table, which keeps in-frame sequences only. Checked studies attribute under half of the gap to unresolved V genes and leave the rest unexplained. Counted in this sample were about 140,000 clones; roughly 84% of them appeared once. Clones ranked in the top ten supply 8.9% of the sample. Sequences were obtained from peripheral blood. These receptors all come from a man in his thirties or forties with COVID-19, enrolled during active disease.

The CDR3 loop reads CASSIDSTDQETQYF. The CDR3 DNA follows: TGTGCCAGTAGTATAGATAGTACGGACCAAGAGACCCAGTACTTC. The chain recombines TRBV19 with TRBJ2-5; D gene unclear. Trimming stripped 0 bases from V and 0 bases from J, with 8 bases between. CDR1 is LNHDA and CDR2 is SQIVND in the germline V gene (reference sequence). The CDR3 is made up of 15 amino acids.

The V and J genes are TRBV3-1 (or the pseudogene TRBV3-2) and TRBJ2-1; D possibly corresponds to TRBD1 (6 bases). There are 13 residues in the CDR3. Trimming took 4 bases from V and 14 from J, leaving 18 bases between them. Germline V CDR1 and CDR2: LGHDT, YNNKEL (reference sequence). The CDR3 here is CASSPRGQRGKFF. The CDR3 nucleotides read TGTGCCAGCAGCCCTAGAGGACAGAGAGGGAAGTTCTTC.

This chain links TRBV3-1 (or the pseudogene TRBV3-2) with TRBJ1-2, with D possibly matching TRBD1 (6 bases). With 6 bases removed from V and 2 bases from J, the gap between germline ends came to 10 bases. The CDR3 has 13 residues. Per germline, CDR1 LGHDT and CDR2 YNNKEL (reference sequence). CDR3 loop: CASSHDRNYGYTF. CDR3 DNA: TGTGCCAGCAGTCACGACAGGAACTATGGCTACACCTTC.

This chain's CDR3 is CASSNGLGVNNEQFF. In DNA, the CDR3 is TGTGCCAGCAGCAATGGACTAGGGGTAAACAATGAGCAGTTCTTC. The gene calls are TRBV7-8 and TRBJ2-1, with 7 positions matching TRBD2. Germline-derived CDR1 and CDR2 are SGHVS and FQNEAQ. The CDR3 consists of 15 residues. V lost 5 bases to trimming and J lost 5 bases; unmatched junction nucleotides: 9. The full variable domain, completed using reference TRBV7-8 and TRBJ2-1, is GAGVSQSPRYKVAKRGQDVALRCDPISGHVSLFWYQQALGQGPEFLTYFQNEAQLDKSGLPSDRFFAERPEGSVSTLKIQRTQQEDSAVYLCASSNGLGVNNEQFFGPGTRLTVL.

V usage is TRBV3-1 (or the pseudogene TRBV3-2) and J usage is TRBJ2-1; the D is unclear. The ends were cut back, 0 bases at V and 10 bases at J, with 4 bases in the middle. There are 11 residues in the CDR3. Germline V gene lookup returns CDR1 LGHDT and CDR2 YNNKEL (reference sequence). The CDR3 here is CASSQEQEQFF. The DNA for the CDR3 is TGTGCCAGCAGCCAAGAACAGGAGCAGTTCTTC.

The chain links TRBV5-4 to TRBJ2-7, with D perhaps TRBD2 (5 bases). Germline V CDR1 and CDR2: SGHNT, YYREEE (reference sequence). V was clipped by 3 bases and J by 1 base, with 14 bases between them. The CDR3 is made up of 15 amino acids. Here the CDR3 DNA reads TGTGCCAGCAGCTGGGGAGAGGGCCGGTCCTACGAGCAGTACTTC. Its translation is CASSWGEGRSYEQYF.

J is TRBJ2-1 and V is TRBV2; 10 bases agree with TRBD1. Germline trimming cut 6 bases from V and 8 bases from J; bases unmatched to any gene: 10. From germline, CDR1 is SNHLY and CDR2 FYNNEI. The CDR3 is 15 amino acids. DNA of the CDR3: TGTGCCAGCAGCCGGGGACAGGGGAAGCCCGATGAGCAGTTCTTC. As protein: CASSRGQGKPDEQFF.

The DNA of the CDR3 is TGTGCCAGCAGCGTCGCTAGCAGTGGGGCCGGGGAGCTGTTTTTT. Amino acid sequence: CASSVASSGAGELFF. The rearrangement links TRBV28 to TRBJ2-2; the D gene is possibly TRBD2 (5 bases). CDR3 length: 15 amino acids. V shed 6 bases and J shed 6 bases, with 17 bases lying between them. Germline CDR1 and CDR2: MDHEN and SYDVKM.

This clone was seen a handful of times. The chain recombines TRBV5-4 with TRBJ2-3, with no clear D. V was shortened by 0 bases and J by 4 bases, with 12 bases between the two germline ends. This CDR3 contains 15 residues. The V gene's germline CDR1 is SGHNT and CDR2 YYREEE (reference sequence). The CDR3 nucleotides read TGTGCCAGCAGCTTGGCTAGTACGTCTCCAGATACGCAGTATTTT. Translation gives CASSLASTSPDTQYF.

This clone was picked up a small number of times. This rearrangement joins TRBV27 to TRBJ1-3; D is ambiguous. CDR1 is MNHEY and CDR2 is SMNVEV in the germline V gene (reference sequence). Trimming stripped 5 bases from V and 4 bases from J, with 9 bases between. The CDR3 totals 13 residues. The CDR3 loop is CASSLREGNTIYF. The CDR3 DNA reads TGTGCCAGCAGTCTAAGAGAGGGAAACACCATATATTTT.

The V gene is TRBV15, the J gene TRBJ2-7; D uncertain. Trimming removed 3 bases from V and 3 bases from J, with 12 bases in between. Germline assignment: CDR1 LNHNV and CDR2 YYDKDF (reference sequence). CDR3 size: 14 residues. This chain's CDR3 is CATSRGRQDYEQYF. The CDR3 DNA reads TGTGCCACCAGCAGGGGCAGGCAGGACTACGAGCAGTACTTC.

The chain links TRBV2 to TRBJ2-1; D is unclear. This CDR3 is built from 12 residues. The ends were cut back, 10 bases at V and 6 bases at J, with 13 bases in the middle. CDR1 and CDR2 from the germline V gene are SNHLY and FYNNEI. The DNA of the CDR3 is TGTGCCACCAGACGAGTTGGCAATGAGCAGTTCTTC. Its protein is CATRRVGNEQFF.

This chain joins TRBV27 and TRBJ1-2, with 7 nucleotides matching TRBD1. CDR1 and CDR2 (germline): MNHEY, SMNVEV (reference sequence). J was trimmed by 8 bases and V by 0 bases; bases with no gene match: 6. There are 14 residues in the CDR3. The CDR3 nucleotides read TGTGCCAGCAGTTTATCGGGCGACAGGGAAGGCTACACCTTC. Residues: CASSLSGDREGYTF.

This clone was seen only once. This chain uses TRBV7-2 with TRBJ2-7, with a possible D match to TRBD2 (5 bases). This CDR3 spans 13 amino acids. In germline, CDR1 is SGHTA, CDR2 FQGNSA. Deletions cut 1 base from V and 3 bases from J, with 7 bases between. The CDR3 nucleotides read TGTGCCAGCAGCTTAGGCAGCGGCTACGAGCAGTACTTC. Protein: CASSLGSGYEQYF.

DNA of the CDR3: TGTGCCAGCAGTTTGCGTCAGCCCCAGCATTTT. Its protein product is CASSLRQPQHF. The rearrangement links TRBV28 to TRBJ1-5; unclear D gene. The CDR3 is made up of 11 amino acids. Germline-derived CDR1 and CDR2 are MDHEN and SYDVKM. V gave up 3 bases and J gave up 6 bases, with 3 bases separating them.

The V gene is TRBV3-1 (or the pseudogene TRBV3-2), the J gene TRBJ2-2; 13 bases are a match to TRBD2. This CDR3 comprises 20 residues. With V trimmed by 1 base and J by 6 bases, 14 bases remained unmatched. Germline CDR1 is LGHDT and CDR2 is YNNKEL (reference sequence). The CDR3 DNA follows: TGTGCCAGCAGCCAAGTATGGTCACTAGCGGGAGGGCCGTCCGCCGGGGAGCTGTTTTTT. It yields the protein CASSQVWSLAGGPSAGELFF.

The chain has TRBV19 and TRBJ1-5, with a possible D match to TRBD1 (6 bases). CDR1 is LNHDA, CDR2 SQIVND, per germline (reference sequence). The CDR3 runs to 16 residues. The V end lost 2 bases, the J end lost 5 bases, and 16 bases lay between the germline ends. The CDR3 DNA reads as TGTGCCAGTAGTATAACCCACAACAGGGTGGATCAGCCCCAGCATTTT. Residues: CASSITHNRVDQPQHF.

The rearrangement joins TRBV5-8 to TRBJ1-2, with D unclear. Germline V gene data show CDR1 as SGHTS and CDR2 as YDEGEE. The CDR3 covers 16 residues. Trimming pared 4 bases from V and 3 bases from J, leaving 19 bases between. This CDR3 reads CASSPGGRERDYGYTF. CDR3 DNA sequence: TGTGCCAGCAGCCCTGGAGGGAGGGAGAGGGACTATGGCTACACCTTC.

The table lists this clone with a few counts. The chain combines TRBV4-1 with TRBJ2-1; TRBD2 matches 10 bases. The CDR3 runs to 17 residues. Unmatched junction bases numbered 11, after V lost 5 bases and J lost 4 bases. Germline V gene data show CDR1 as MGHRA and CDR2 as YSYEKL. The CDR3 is CASSYPESGRDYNEQFF. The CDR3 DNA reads TGCGCCAGCAGCTATCCCGAAAGCGGGAGGGATTACAATGAGCAGTTCTTC.

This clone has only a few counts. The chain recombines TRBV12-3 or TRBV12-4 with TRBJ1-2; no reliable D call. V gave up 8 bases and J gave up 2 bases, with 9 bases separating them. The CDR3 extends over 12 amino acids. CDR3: CASSERNYGYTF. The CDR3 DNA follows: TGTGCCAGCTCGGAGAGAAACTATGGCTACACCTTC.

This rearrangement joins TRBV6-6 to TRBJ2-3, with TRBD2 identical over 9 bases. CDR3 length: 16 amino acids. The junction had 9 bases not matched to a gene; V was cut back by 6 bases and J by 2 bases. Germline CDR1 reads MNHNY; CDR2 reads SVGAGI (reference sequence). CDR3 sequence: CASRSRLAANTDTQYF. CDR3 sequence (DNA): TGTGCCAGCAGGTCCCGACTAGCGGCGAACACAGATACGCAGTATTTT.

As DNA, the CDR3 is TGTGCCAGCAGTACAAACGACAGGAGGACAGATACGCAGTATTTT. Protein: CASSTNDRRTDTQYF. The chain carries TRBV27 and TRBJ2-3, with D possibly TRBD1 on 6 matching bases. CDR1 is MNHEY, CDR2 SMNVEV, per germline (reference sequence). This CDR3 contains 15 residues. V dropped 5 bases and J dropped 3 bases, with 15 bases sitting between them.

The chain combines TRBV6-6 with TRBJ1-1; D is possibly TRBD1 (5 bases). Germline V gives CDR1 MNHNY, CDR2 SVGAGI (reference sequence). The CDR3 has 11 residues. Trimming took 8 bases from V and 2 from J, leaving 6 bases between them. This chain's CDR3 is CASGANTEAFF. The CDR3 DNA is TGTGCCAGCGGGGCCAACACTGAAGCTTTCTTT.

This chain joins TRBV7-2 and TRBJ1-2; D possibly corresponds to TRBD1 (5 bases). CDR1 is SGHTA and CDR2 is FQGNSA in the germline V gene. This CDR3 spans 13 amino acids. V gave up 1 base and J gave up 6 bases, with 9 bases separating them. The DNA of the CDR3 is TGTGCCAGCAGCTTAGGCGGGGGTGATGGCTACACCTTC. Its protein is CASSLGGGDGYTF.

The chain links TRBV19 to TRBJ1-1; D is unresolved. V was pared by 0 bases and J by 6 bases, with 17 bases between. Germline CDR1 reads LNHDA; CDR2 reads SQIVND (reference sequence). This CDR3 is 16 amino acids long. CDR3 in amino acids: CASSIDFEHTRAEAFF. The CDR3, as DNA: TGTGCCAGTAGTATAGATTTTGAACATACACGGGCTGAAGCTTTCTTT.